The present T cell receptor beta chain was sequenced within a study of response to subunit inactivated influenza vaccine. Via MiXCR, TCRdb re-called the RT-PCR reads, giving one row per CDR3 protein. Found here are roughly 650,000 distinct CDR3 sequences, approximately 14% of them singletons; the top ten hold 11%. Germline V gives CDR1 MGHDK, CDR2 SYGVNS. This CDR3 has 15 residues. Trimming took 3 bases from V and 0 from J, leaving 11 bases between them. The origin of this receptor is a man between 45 and 60 years old who received an inactivated influenza vaccine. The material sequenced was PBMCs from blood, taken roughly 13 days after vaccination. This chain links TRBV25-1 with TRBJ1-1; D gene unclear. CDR3 residues: CASSDSGYMNTEAFF. CDR3 DNA sequence: TGTGCCAGCAGTGATTCCGGGTACATGAACACTGAAGCTTTCTTT.